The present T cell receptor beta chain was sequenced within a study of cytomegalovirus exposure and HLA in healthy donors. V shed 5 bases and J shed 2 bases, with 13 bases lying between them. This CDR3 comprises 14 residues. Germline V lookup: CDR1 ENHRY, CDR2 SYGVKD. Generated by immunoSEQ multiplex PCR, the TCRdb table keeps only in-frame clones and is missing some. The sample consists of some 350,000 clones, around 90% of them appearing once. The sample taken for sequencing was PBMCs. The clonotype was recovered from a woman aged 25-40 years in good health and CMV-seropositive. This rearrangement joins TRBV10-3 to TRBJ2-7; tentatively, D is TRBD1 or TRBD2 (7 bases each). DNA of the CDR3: TGTGCCATCAGTTCGCAGGGGGGGACCTACGAGCAGTACTTC. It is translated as CAISSQGGTYEQYF.